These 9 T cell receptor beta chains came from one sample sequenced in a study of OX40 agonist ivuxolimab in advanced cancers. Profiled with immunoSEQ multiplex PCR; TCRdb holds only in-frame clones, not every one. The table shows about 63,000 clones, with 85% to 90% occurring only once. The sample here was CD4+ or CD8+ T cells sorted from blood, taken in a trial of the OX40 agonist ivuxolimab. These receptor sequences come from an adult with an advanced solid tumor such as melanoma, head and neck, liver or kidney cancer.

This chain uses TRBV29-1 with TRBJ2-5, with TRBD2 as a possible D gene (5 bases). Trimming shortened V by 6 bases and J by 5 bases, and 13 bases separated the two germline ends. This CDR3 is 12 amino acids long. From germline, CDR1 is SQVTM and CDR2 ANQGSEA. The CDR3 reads CSVEALRETQYF. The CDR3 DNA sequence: TGCAGCGTGGAGGCCCTCAGGGAGACCCAGTACTTC.

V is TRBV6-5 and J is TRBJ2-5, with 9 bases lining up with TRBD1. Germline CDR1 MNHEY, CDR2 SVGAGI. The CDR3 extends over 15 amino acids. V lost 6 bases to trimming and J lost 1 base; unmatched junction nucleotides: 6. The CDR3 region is CASSWDRVSQETQYF. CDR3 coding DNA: TGTGCCAGCAGCTGGGACAGGGTGAGCCAAGAGACCCAGTACTTC.

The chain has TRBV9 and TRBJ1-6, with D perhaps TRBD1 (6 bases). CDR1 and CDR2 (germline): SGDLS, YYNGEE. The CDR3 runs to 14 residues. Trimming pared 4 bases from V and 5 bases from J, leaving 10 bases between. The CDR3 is CASSRDNHNSPLHF. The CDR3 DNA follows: TGTGCCAGCAGCCGGGACAATCATAATTCACCCCTCCACTTT.

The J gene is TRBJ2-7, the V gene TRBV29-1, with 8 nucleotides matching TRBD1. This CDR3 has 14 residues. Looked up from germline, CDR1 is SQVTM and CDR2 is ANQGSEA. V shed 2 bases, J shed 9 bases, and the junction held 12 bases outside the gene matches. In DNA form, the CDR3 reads TGCAGCGTTGAACAGGGGGCCCGCCACTCTCCGCAGTACTTC. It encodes CSVEQGARHSPQYF.

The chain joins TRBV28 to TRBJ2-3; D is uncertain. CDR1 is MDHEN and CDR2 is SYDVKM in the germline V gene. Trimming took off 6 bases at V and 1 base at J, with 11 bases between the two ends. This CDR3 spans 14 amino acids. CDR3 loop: CASSRPRGTDTQYF. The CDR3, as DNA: TGTGCCAGCAGCCGTCCACGGGGCACAGATACGCAGTATTTT. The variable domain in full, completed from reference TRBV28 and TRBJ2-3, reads DVKVTQSSRYLVKRTGEKVFLECVQDMDHENMFWYRQDPGLGLRLIYFSYDVKMKEKGDIPEGYSVSREKKERFSLILESASTNQTSMYLCASSRPRGTDTQYFGPGTRLTVL.

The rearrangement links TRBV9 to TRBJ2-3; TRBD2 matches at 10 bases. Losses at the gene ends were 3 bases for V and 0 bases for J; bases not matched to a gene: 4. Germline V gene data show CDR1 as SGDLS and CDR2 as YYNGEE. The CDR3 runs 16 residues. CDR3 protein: CASSELLAGSTDTQYF. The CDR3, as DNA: TGTGCCAGCAGCGAGTTACTAGCGGGGAGCACAGATACGCAGTATTTT.

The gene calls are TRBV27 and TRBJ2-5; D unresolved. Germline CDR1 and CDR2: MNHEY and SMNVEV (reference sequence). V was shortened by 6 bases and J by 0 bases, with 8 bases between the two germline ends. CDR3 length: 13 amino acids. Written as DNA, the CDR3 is TGTGCCAGCAGCCTACTGTACCAAGAGACCCAGTACTTC. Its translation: CASSLLYQETQYF.

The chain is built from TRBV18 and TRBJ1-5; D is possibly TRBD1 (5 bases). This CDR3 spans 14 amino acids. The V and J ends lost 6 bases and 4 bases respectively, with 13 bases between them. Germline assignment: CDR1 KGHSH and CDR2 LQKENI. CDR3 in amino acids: CASSGELKNQPQHF. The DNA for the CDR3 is TGTGCCAGCTCGGGGGAACTCAAGAATCAGCCCCAGCATTTT.

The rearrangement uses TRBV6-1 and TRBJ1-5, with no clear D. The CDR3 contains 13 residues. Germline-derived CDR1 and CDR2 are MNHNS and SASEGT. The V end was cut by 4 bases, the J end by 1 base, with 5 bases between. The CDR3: CASSVTSNQPQHF. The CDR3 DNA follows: TGTGCCAGCAGTGTAACAAGCAATCAGCCCCAGCATTTT.